Each of the 20 T cell receptor beta chains below was sequenced from the same sample in a study of blood T cell repertoires in COVID-19. Clones were sequenced by immunoSEQ multiplex PCR, and TCRdb holds only the in-frame ones, with some missing. This repertoire shows under 250,000 clones, around four fifths found once; its top ten account for 3% to 4.5%. The sequenced sample consisted of PBMCs or T cells enriched from blood (not recorded which). The receptors stem from a woman aged 40 to 55 who had been exposed to COVID-19.

The gene calls are TRBV10-2 and TRBJ1-4, with 9 bases aligning to TRBD1. Trimming took 6 bases from V and 7 from J; bases not matched to a gene: 15. From germline, CDR1 is WSHSY and CDR2 SAAADI. The CDR3 sequence is 17 residues long. CDR3 nucleotides: TGCGCCAGCAGAGAACTACTGGGACAGGGTTCCGGTGAAAAACTGTTTTTT. Its protein is CASRELLGQGSGEKLFF.

This rearrangement joins TRBV19 to TRBJ2-7; tentatively, D is TRBD1 (6 bases). The CDR3 is 13 residues long. Trimming removed 6 bases from V and 1 base from J, with 10 bases in between. Germline CDR1 and CDR2: LNHDA and SQIVND (reference sequence). Written as DNA, the CDR3 is TGTGCCAGTAGCAACAGGGTTTCCTACGAGCAGTACTTC. Its translation is CASSNRVSYEQYF.

The chain is built from TRBV18 and TRBJ2-7; tentatively, D is TRBD2 (7 bases). The V end was cut by 2 bases, the J end by 4 bases, with 15 bases between. The CDR3 sequence is 15 residues long. Germline V lookup: CDR1 KGHSH, CDR2 LQKENI. For the CDR3, the DNA is TGTGCCAGCTCACCAGGTTCGGGGGGCGAATACGAGCAGTACTTC. It codes for CASSPGSGGEYEQYF.

The rearrangement links TRBV7-6 to TRBJ2-7; 8 nucleotides align to TRBD1. V lost 3 bases, J lost 2 bases, and 9 bases stayed unmatched. Per germline, CDR1 SGHVS and CDR2 FNYEAQ. CDR3 length: 16 residues. The CDR3 loop reads CASSFSGTGHPYEQYF. CDR3 DNA sequence: TGTGCCAGCAGCTTTTCCGGGACAGGTCACCCCTACGAGCAGTACTTC.

The rearrangement uses TRBV4-2 and TRBJ2-3; 8 positions agree with TRBD2. V dropped 4 bases and J dropped 0; count of bases not matched to a gene: 6. Per germline, CDR1 LGHNA and CDR2 YNFKEQ. The CDR3 sequence is 16 residues long. The CDR3: CASSLILAASTDTQYF. CDR3 coding DNA: TGTGCCAGCAGCCTAATACTAGCGGCTAGCACAGATACGCAGTATTTT.

The table lists this clone with a count of one. J is TRBJ2-3 and V is TRBV2; TRBD1 is a possible D gene (6 bases). V shed 8 bases and J shed 0 bases, with 9 bases lying between them. Germline lookup yields CDR1 SNHLY and CDR2 FYNNEI. The CDR3 consists of 13 residues. The CDR3 loop is CASGGTSTDTQYF. In DNA, the CDR3 is TGTGCCAGCGGGGGCACTAGCACAGATACGCAGTATTTT.

The V call is TRBV6-4, the J call TRBJ2-2; 8 bases map to TRBD1. Looked up from germline, CDR1 is MRHNA and CDR2 is SNTAGT. Losses at the gene ends were 3 bases for V and 3 bases for J; bases not matched to a gene: 0. CDR3 length: 14 residues. CDR3 nucleotides: TGTGCCAGCAGTGAGACAGGGGACACCGGGGAGCTGTTTTTT. Amino acid sequence: CASSETGDTGELFF.

The rearrangement links TRBV2 to TRBJ1-1; D not resolved. The CDR3 consists of 12 residues. V was trimmed by 4 bases and J by 3 bases, leaving 6 bases between them. The germline V gene encodes CDR1 SNHLY and CDR2 FYNNEI. The CDR3 loop is CASSGAYTEAFF. CDR3 sequence (DNA): TGTGCCAGCAGTGGGGCGTACACTGAAGCTTTCTTT.

Only a few counts were recorded for this clone. The rearrangement links TRBV30 to TRBJ2-7, with TRBD1 matching over 9 bases. The germline V gene has CDR1 GTSNPN and CDR2 SVGIG (reference sequence). This CDR3 has 16 amino acids. The V gene end was trimmed by 1 base and the J gene end by 7 bases; junction bases not matched to a gene: 14. For the CDR3, the DNA is TGTGCCTGGAGTGCCTCACGGACAGGGGATTTGGGTGAGCAGTACTTC. Its protein product is CAWSASRTGDLGEQYF.

The chain carries TRBV18 and TRBJ1-2, with D unresolved. The length of the CDR3 is 16 residues. V was cut by 3 bases and J by 4 bases, with 18 bases left in between. Per germline, CDR1 KGHSH and CDR2 LQKENI. CDR3 DNA: TGTGCCAGCTCACCTGACCCGGTAGGAGGTCCCTATGGCTACACCTTC. It is translated as CASSPDPVGGPYGYTF.

The genes are TRBV27 and TRBJ1-2; a possible D gene is TRBD1 (6 bases). V lost 5 bases, J lost 1 base, and 17 bases lay in between. Germline V CDR1 and CDR2: MNHEY, SMNVEV (reference sequence). CDR3 size: 16 residues. CDR3 sequence (DNA): TGTGCCAGCAGTCCCCTAGGTACAGGGCATAACTATGGCTACACCTTC. Translating gives CASSPLGTGHNYGYTF.

The V call is TRBV28, the J call TRBJ2-3; 14 bases map to TRBD2. After removal of 9 bases from V and 1 base from J, the junction contained 0 bases not matched to a gene. This CDR3 is 14 amino acids long. The germline CDR1 and CDR2 sequences are MDHEN and SYDVKM. CDR3 region: CARTSGGGTDTQYF. CDR3 in DNA: TGTGCCAGGACTAGCGGGGGGGGCACAGATACGCAGTATTTT.

The CDR3 DNA reads TGTGCCAGCAGCCCTTCCCCGGGACAGAACTATGGCTACACCTTC. Translation gives CASSPSPGQNYGYTF. This chain connects TRBV6-4 to TRBJ1-2, with TRBD1 matching over 7 bases. This CDR3 is 15 amino acids long. The J segment lost 2 bases and the V segment lost 6 bases, leaving 9 bases of the junction unmatched. Germline V gene data show CDR1 as MRHNA and CDR2 as SNTAGT.

The J gene is TRBJ2-3, the V gene TRBV6-5, with D unclear. Trimming left V 6 bases short and J 1 base short, with 8 bases between. CDR3 size: 13 residues. CDR1 is MNHEY and CDR2 is SVGAGI in the germline V gene. The CDR3 DNA reads TGTGCCAGCAGGACACCAGGCACAGATACGCAGTATTTT. Its translation: CASRTPGTDTQYF.

The J gene is TRBJ1-2, the V gene TRBV7-2; D is unresolved. The CDR3 spans 16 residues. V was cut by 1 base and J by 3 bases, with 15 bases left in between. CDR1 and CDR2 from the germline V gene are SGHTA and FQGNSA. CDR3 sequence reads: CASSLGSSPLHYGYTF. CDR3 sequence (DNA): TGTGCCAGCAGCTTAGGTTCCAGTCCCCTCCACTATGGCTACACCTTC.

The chain combines TRBV7-2 with TRBJ1-6, with 8 nucleotides matching TRBD1. CDR3 length equals 17 residues. J was trimmed by 3 bases and V by 4 bases; bases with no gene match: 8. Germline V gene sequence: CDR1 SGHTA, CDR2 FQGNSA. CDR3 nucleotides: TGTGCCAGCAGCTGGACAGGGACTAAGAGCTATAATTCACCCCTCCACTTT. It yields the protein CASSWTGTKSYNSPLHF.

The genes are TRBV5-6 and TRBJ1-5; D gene uncertain. The germline V and J ends were trimmed by 0 bases and 2 bases, with 9 bases remaining between them. The CDR3 contains 15 residues. The germline CDR1 and CDR2 sequences are SGHDT and YYEEEE. CDR3 sequence: CASSLGGYGNQPQHF. The CDR3 DNA is TGTGCCAGCAGCTTGGGAGGGTACGGCAATCAGCCCCAGCATTTT.

This chain joins TRBV5-1 and TRBJ1-1; possibly TRBD1 for D (6 bases). CDR1 and CDR2 from the germline V gene are SGHRS and YFSETQ. V lost 4 bases, J lost 2 bases, and 12 bases lay in between. This CDR3 is built from 14 residues. CDR3 in amino acids: CASSLIQGNTEAFF. In DNA form, the CDR3 reads TGCGCCAGCAGCCTGATACAGGGAAACACTGAAGCTTTCTTT. Full variable domain (rest looked up from reference TRBV5-1 and TRBJ1-1): KAGVTQTPRYLIKTRGQQVTLSCSPISGHRSVSWYQQTPGQGLQFLFEYFSETQRNKGNFPGRFSGRQFSNSRSEMNVSTLELGDSALYLCASSLIQGNTEAFFGQGTRLTVV.

The chain employs TRBV30 and TRBJ2-1; 7 positions agree with TRBD1. CDR1 and CDR2 from the germline V gene are GTSNPN and SVGIG (reference sequence). This CDR3 region has 14 residues. V lost 6 bases to trimming and J lost 2 bases; unmatched junction nucleotides: 7. CDR3 in amino acids: CACQRDSTYNEQFF. The CDR3 region has the DNA TGTGCCTGCCAACGGGACAGTACCTACAATGAGCAGTTCTTC.

The rearrangement joins TRBV5-1 to TRBJ2-5; possible D gene TRBD1, 6 bases. Trimming stripped 5 bases from V and 5 bases from J, with 19 bases between. CDR3 size: 15 residues. Germline V gene data show CDR1 as SGHRS and CDR2 as YFSETQ. CDR3 amino acids: CASSSRTAHGETQYF. CDR3 in DNA: TGCGCCAGCAGTTCCAGGACAGCCCACGGGGAGACCCAGTACTTC.